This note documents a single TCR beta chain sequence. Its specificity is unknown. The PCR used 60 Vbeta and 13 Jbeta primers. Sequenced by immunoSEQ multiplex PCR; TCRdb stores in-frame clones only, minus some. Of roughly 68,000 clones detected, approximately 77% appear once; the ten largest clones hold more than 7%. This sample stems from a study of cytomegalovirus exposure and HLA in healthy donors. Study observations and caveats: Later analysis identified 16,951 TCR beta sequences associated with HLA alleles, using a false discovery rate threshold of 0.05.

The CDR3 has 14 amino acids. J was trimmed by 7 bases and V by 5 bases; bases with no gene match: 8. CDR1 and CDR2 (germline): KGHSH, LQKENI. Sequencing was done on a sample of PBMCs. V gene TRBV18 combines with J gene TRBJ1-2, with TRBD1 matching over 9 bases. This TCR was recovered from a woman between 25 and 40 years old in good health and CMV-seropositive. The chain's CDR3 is CASSSGQGWGGYTF. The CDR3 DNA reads TGTGCCAGCTCATCGGGACAGGGCTGGGGTGGCTACACCTTC.